The 27 T cell receptor beta chains in this list originate from one sample, sequenced in a study of early T cells in non-severe SARS-CoV-2 infection. Each CDR3 protein gets one entry after TCRdb re-called the 5' RACE reads with MiXCR. Among over 50,000 distinct CDR3 sequences listed, 7.5% to 10% were seen once. Sequencing input: whole blood. All receptors derive from an adult who was a healthcare worker with PCR-confirmed SARS-CoV-2 infection or an uninfected control (not recorded which).

V is TRBV29-1 and J is TRBJ2-1; tentative D call: TRBD1 (6 bases). CDR1 SQVTM and CDR2 ANQGSEA come from the germline V gene. The CDR3 is 16 residues long. The V and J ends lost 2 bases and 0 bases respectively, with 14 bases between them. The chain's CDR3 is CSVEPWDTSSYNEQFF. CDR3 in DNA: TGCAGCGTTGAACCCTGGGACACCAGCTCCTACAATGAGCAGTTCTTC.

This clonotype was detected ten times or more. The genes are TRBV2 and TRBJ2-7; 9 bases map to TRBD2. Germline CDR1 is SNHLY and CDR2 is FYNNEI. This CDR3 spans 15 amino acids. Trimming cost V 2 bases and J 3 bases; bases outside gene matches: 5. The CDR3 bases are TGTGCCAGCAGTGAATCACTAGCGGGCGTCTACGAGCAGTACGTC. It translates to CASSESLAGVYEQYV.

This clonotype has at least ten counts. The V and J genes are TRBV5-6 and TRBJ2-7; TRBD2 agrees at 9 bases. The V gene's germline CDR1 is SGHDT and CDR2 YYEEEE. The ends lost 4 bases at V and 2 bases at J; junction bases unmatched: 10. CDR3 length: 16 amino acids. CDR3 residues: CASSRALAGATYEQYV. For the CDR3, the DNA is TGTGCCAGCAGCAGGGCCTTAGCGGGAGCGACCTACGAGCAGTACGTC.

This clonotype was detected ten times or more. The V and J genes are TRBV20-1 and TRBJ2-4; TRBD2 matches 12 bases. The CDR3 is 14 residues long. With V trimmed by 6 bases and J by 6 bases, 6 bases remained unmatched. In germline, CDR1 is DFQATT, CDR2 SNEGSKA (reference sequence). CDR3 coding DNA: TGCAGTGCCAAGACTAGCGGGGGTGTAAACATTCAGTACTTC. Protein: CSAKTSGGVNIQYF.

This clonotype was counted at least ten times. The V and J genes are TRBV2 and TRBJ2-3; a weak D match, TRBD2 (5 bases). With 4 bases removed from V and 2 bases from J, the gap between germline ends came to 13 bases. The CDR3 is made up of 15 amino acids. The germline V gene has CDR1 SNHLY and CDR2 FYNNEI. The CDR3 DNA follows: TGTGCCAGCAGTGCCATTCGGGGAGACACAGATACGCAGTATTTT. Translating gives CASSAIRGDTDTQYF.

This clonotype was found many times. The V gene is TRBV5-1, the J gene TRBJ2-7, with a possible D match to TRBD1 (6 bases). The CDR3 covers 17 residues. Germline lookup yields CDR1 SGHRS and CDR2 YFSETQ. V was cut by 3 bases and J by 0 bases, with 19 bases left in between. CDR3 sequence reads: CASSSVRRTASSYEQYV. For the CDR3, the DNA is TGCGCCAGCAGCTCTGTCCGGAGGACAGCGAGCTCCTACGAGCAGTACGTC.

This clonotype was seen at least ten times. The chain couples TRBV25-1 to TRBJ1-6; 7 nucleotides line up with TRBD1. In germline, CDR1 is MGHDK, CDR2 SYGVNS. V was pared by 2 bases and J by 6 bases, with 16 bases of the junction left unmatched. The CDR3 has 19 amino acids. This CDR3 reads CASSEHRGDLYPFNSPLHF. CDR3 DNA sequence: TGTGCCAGCAGTGAACACAGGGGTGATCTTTACCCTTTTAATTCACCCCTCCACTTT. Variable domain in full (rest from reference TRBV25-1 and TRBJ1-6): EADIYQTPRYLVIGTGKKITLECSQTMGHDKMYWYQQDPGMELHLIHYSYGVNSTEKGDLSSESTVSRIRTEHFPLTLESARPSHTSQYLCASSEHRGDLYPFNSPLHFGNGTRLTVT.

This clonotype has at least ten counts. The CDR3 DNA reads TGCGCCAGCAGCTCCGGGACAGGGTACTATGGCTACACCTTC. Encoded protein: CASSSGTGYYGYTF. The chain links TRBV5-1 to TRBJ1-2; 9 bases agree with TRBD1. The CDR3 sequence is 14 residues long. V trimming: 3 bases; J trimming: 3 bases; junction bases outside the gene matches: 3. The germline V gene has CDR1 SGHRS and CDR2 YFSETQ. Complete variable domain (other parts from reference TRBV5-1 and TRBJ1-2): KAGVTQTPRYLIKTRGQQVTLSCSPISGHRSVSWYQQTPGQGLQFLFEYFSETQRNKGNFPGRFSGRQFSNSRSEMNVSTLELGDSALYLCASSSGTGYYGYTFGSGTRLTVV.

The V and J genes are TRBV7-8 and TRBJ2-5, with TRBD1 identical over 10 bases. This CDR3 has 15 residues. V gave up 0 bases and J gave up 4 bases; unmatched junction bases: 2. CDR1 is SGHVS and CDR2 is FQNEAQ in the germline V gene. The CDR3 nucleotides read TGTGCCAGCAGCTTAGCGGGGACAGGGGTAGAGACCCAGTACTTC. Translated: CASSLAGTGVETQYF.

On this clonotype itself: The conserved phenylalanine or tryptophan normally closing the CDR3 is absent here, so this likely arose from a read error. The V and J genes are TRBV6-5 and TRBJ2-7, with D possibly TRBD2 on 5 matching bases. V lost 5 bases, J lost 2 bases, and 10 bases lay in between. This CDR3 spans 13 amino acids. The germline gives CDR1 MNHEY, CDR2 SVGAGI. Written as DNA, the CDR3 is TGTGCCAGCAGTCGGGAATCCGCCTACGAGCAGTACATC. Protein sequence: CASSRESAYEQYI.

This clonotype was found a few times. The chain carries TRBV18 and TRBJ2-3; D not resolved. V shed 4 bases and J shed 0 bases, with 20 bases lying between them. The CDR3 has 18 residues. Germline-derived CDR1 and CDR2 are KGHSH and LQKENI. The CDR3 protein is CASSLLPTRVNSTDTQYF. CDR3 nucleotides: TGTGCCAGCTCACTGTTACCTACACGGGTCAATAGCACAGATACGCAGTATTTT.

V and J are TRBV28 and TRBJ2-3; no definite D call. The CDR3 consists of 12 residues. The germline CDR1 and CDR2 sequences are MDHEN and SYDVKM. V was shortened by 1 base and J by 4 bases, with 3 bases between the two germline ends. This CDR3 is CASSLFADTQYF. In DNA form, the CDR3 reads TGTGCCAGCAGTTTATTTGCAGATACGCAGTATTTT.

The V gene is TRBV5-4, the J gene TRBJ2-5, with a possible D match to TRBD2 (5 bases). This CDR3 contains 13 residues. The germline CDR1 and CDR2 sequences are SGHNT and YYREEE (reference sequence). Between the trimmed V and J ends, which lost 1 base and 5 bases, there was a span of 9 bases. CDR3 nucleotide sequence: TGTGCCAGCAGCTTGCCGGAGGCGGAGACCCAGTACTTC. It is translated as CASSLPEAETQYF.

The chain joins TRBV7-2 to TRBJ2-3; 11 bases agree with TRBD2. The V gene's germline CDR1 is SGHTA and CDR2 FQGNSA. The CDR3 extends over 14 amino acids. V trimming: 5 bases; J trimming: 8 bases; junction bases outside the gene matches: 6. The CDR3 region is CASSLSGGASTQYF. In nucleotides, the CDR3 is TGTGCCAGCAGCCTTAGCGGGGGGGCTTCTACGCAGTATTTT.

This clonotype showed up just a few times. This chain connects TRBV2 to TRBJ2-2; D remains ambiguous. There are 13 residues in the CDR3. V was cut by 4 bases and J by 2 bases, with 5 bases left in between. The germline CDR1 and CDR2 sequences are SNHLY and FYNNEI. This chain's CDR3 is CASSAENTGELFF. CDR3 in DNA: TGTGCCAGCAGTGCTGAAAACACCGGGGAGCTGTTTTTT.

This clonotype has just a few counts. The chain uses TRBV14 and TRBJ1-3; D uncertain. Trimming removed 3 bases at V and 0 bases at J, with 12 bases between. The CDR3 runs 16 residues. Germline loops: CDR1 SGHDN, CDR2 FVKESK. The chain's CDR3 is CASSHRREPSGNTIYF. The CDR3 DNA follows: TGTGCCAGCAGCCACCGAAGGGAACCCTCTGGAAACACCATATATTTT.

The chain carries TRBV20-1 and TRBJ2-3; a possible D gene is TRBD2 (6 bases). This CDR3 spans 16 amino acids. Germline V gene sequence: CDR1 DFQATT, CDR2 SNEGSKA (reference sequence). V lost 0 bases and J lost 0, with 13 bases in between. The CDR3 loop reads CSARDYGGESTDTQYF. The CDR3 coding sequence is TGCAGTGCTAGAGATTACGGCGGGGAGAGCACAGATACGCAGTATTTT.

V gene TRBV12-3 or TRBV12-4 combines with J gene TRBJ2-3; TRBD2 matches 9 bases. The CDR3 length is 15 residues. Unmatched junction bases numbered 6, after V lost 3 bases and J lost 5 bases. This chain's CDR3 is CASSFASGVVDTQYF. CDR3 coding DNA: TGTGCCAGCAGTTTTGCTAGCGGGGTAGTAGATACGCAGTATTTT.

The chain links TRBV5-5 to TRBJ1-5; maybe TRBD1 (6 bases). Germline CDR1 and CDR2: SGHKS and YYEKEE (reference sequence). The CDR3 runs to 15 residues. Trimming removed 1 base from V and 0 bases from J, with 8 bases in between. CDR3: CASSLQGISNQPQHF. The CDR3 bases are TGTGCCAGCAGCTTGCAGGGGATTAGCAATCAGCCCCAGCATTTT.

This sequence joins TRBV12-3 or TRBV12-4 and TRBJ1-1, with TRBD1 as a possible D gene (5 bases). Trimming took 6 bases from V and 1 from J, leaving 12 bases between them. The CDR3 has 14 amino acids. DNA of the CDR3: TGTGCCAGCAGGGGAACCGGGACGAACACTGAAGCTTTCTTT. This encodes CASRGTGTNTEAFF.

This clonotype has a handful of counts. The V call is TRBV29-1, the J call TRBJ1-1, with D tentatively TRBD1 (6 bases). The length of the CDR3 is 14 residues. From germline, CDR1 is SQVTM and CDR2 ANQGSEA. The V gene lost 4 bases and the J gene lost 4 bases, with 16 bases spanning the gap. Written as DNA, the CDR3 is TGCAGCGTTGTTAGAGCCAGGGGTCGCACTGAAGCTTTCTTT. Translating gives CSVVRARGRTEAFF.

The table lists this clonotype with a few counts. The rearrangement links TRBV12-3 or TRBV12-4 to TRBJ2-7, with TRBD2 matching over 7 bases. The V and J ends lost 7 bases and 4 bases, in that order; junction bases with no gene match: 7. This CDR3 contains 13 residues. CDR3 in amino acids: CASTRGEQYEQYV. The CDR3 DNA sequence: TGTGCCAGCACCCGGGGGGAACAGTACGAGCAGTACGTC.

This clonotype was observed many times. The chain combines TRBV7-3 with TRBJ2-2, with 7 nucleotides matching TRBD1. There are 17 residues in the CDR3. Germline assignment: CDR1 SGHTA and CDR2 FQGTGA. V dropped 0 bases and J dropped 7; count of bases not matched to a gene: 11. The CDR3 loop is CASSLTTDRVLSGELFF. The CDR3 DNA reads TGTGCCAGCAGCTTAACGACCGACAGGGTCTTGAGCGGGGAGCTGTTTTTT.

As for this clonotype: A much larger clone differs from this one at a single base, so this may be a read error. The chain combines TRBV7-2 with TRBJ2-5, with D maybe TRBD1 (6 bases). V shed 5 bases and J shed 5 bases, with 15 bases lying between them. CDR1 is SGHTA and CDR2 is FQGNSA in the germline V gene. This CDR3 comprises 14 residues. The chain's CDR3 is CASSRGGSGETQYF. The CDR3 DNA reads as TGTGCCAGCAGCCGAGGGGGAAGCGGCGAGACCCAGTACTTC.

This clonotype was detected a few times. Here the CDR3 DNA reads TGTGCCAGCAGTGAGGGGGGGCTGAGCACAGATACGCAGTATTTT. It yields the protein CASSEGGLSTDTQYF. V usage is TRBV7-6 and J usage is TRBJ2-3; TRBD2 might be the D (7 bases). Germline V gene sequence: CDR1 SGHVS, CDR2 FNYEAQ. The ends were cut back, 6 bases at V and 0 bases at J, with 13 bases in the middle. The CDR3 has 15 amino acids.

This clonotype turned up a few times. The gene calls are TRBV11-2 and TRBJ2-2; possibly TRBD1 or TRBD2 for D (5 bases each). Trimming pared 6 bases from V and 3 bases from J, leaving 17 bases between. This CDR3 has 16 residues. Germline V gene sequence: CDR1 SGHAT, CDR2 FQNNGV. CDR3 loop: CASRTQGTAYTGELFF. The CDR3 nucleotides are TGTGCCAGCAGGACTCAAGGGACGGCTTACACCGGGGAGCTGTTTTTT.

This clonotype was recorded at least ten times. The V and J genes are TRBV29-1 and TRBJ1-3, with D hard to call. V dropped 4 bases and J dropped 0 bases, with 13 bases sitting between them. The V gene's germline CDR1 is SQVTM and CDR2 ANQGSEA. The CDR3 spans 15 residues. This chain's CDR3 is CSVVDQQNSGNTIYF. The CDR3 DNA sequence: TGCAGCGTTGTGGACCAACAGAACTCTGGAAACACCATATATTTT.